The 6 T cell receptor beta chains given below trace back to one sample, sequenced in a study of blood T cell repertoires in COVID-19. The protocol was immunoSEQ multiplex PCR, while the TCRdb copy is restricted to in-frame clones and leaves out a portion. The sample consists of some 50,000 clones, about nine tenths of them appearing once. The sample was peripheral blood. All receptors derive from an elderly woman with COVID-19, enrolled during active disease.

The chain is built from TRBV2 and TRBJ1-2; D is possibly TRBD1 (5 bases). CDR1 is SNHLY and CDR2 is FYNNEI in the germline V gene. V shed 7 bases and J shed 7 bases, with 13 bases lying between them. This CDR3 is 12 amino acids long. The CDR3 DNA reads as TGTGCCAGCAACGGGGGATTTGGTGGCTACACCTTC. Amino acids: CASNGGFGGYTF.

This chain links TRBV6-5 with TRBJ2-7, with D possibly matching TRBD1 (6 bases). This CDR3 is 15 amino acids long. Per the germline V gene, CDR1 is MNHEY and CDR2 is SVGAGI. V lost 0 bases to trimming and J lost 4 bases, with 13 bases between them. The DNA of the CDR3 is TGTGCCAGCAGTTACTCGCAGGGGCCAGCTTACGAGCAGTACTTC. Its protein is CASSYSQGPAYEQYF.

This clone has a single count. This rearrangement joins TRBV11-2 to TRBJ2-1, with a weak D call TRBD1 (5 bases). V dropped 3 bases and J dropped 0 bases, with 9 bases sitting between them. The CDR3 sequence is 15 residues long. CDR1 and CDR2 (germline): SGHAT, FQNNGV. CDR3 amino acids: CASSLTENSYNEQFF. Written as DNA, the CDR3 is TGTGCCAGCAGCTTGACAGAAAACTCCTACAATGAGCAGTTCTTC.

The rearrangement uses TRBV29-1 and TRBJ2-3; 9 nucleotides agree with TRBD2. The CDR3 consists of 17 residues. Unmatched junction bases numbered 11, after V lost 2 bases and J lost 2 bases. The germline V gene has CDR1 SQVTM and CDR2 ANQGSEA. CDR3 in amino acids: CSVEPRERGAFTDTQYF. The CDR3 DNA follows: TGCAGCGTTGAACCCCGAGAGCGGGGGGCCTTCACAGATACGCAGTATTTT.

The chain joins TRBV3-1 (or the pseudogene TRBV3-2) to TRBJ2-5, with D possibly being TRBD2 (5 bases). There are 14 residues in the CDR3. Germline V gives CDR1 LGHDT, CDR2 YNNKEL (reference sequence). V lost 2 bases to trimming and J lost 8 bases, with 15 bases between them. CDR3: CASSQSASGKTQYF. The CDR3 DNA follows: TGTGCCAGCAGCCAATCCGCCAGCGGTAAAACCCAGTACTTC.

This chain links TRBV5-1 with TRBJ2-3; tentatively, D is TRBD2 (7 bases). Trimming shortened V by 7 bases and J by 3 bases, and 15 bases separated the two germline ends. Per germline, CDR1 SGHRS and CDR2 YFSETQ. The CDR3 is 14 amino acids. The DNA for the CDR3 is TGCGCCAGCGTGGCGGGGGCAGGGACAGATACGCAGTATTTT. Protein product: CASVAGAGTDTQYF.